The next 8 T cell receptor beta chains were all read from a single sample in a study of shared clonotypes between healthy human individuals. Repertoires were generated with immunoSEQ multiplex PCR, while TCRdb's copy carries only in-frame clones and drops some. Among 2 million to 3 million clones listed, approximately 93% were seen once. The sequencing sample was made of naive CD4+ T cells from PBMCs. Subset in this sample: CD45RA+ positively selected. These receptors all come from a man aged 18 to 29 in good health. Some clones in this sample may be carry-over from other donors' samples.

This chain links TRBV20-1 with TRBJ2-7; maybe TRBD2 (6 bases). Germline V gene lookup returns CDR1 DFQATT and CDR2 SNEGSKA (reference sequence). The CDR3 contains 8 residues. The CDR3 bases are TGCAGCGGGGGCGAGCAGTACTTC. It codes for CSGGEQYF.

J is TRBJ2-7 and V is TRBV7-7; D is perhaps TRBD2 (6 bases). CDR1 and CDR2 (germline): SSHAT, FNYEAQ (reference sequence). The CDR3 sequence is 13 residues long. Between the trimmed V and J ends, which lost 5 bases and 1 base, there was a span of 9 bases. The CDR3 nucleotides are TGTGCCAGCAGCCCGGGACTGTCCTACGAGCAGTACTTC. Its protein product is CASSPGLSYEQYF.

The J gene is TRBJ2-6, the V gene TRBV11-2; D gene ambiguous. V was pared by 1 base and J by 2 bases, with 6 bases between. The CDR3 runs 15 residues. Germline loops: CDR1 SGHAT, CDR2 FQNNGV. The CDR3 nucleotides are TGTGCCAGCAGCTTAGCCGTCCCTGGGGCCAACGTCCTGACTTTC. Translated: CASSLAVPGANVLTF.

This sequence joins TRBV4-1 and TRBJ1-3, with D possibly TRBD1 on 6 matching bases. This CDR3 is built from 17 residues. V was cut by 1 base and J by 8 bases, with 21 bases left in between. The germline CDR1 and CDR2 sequences are MGHRA and YSYEKL. Here the CDR3 reads CASSQGVTGSRFDTIYF. CDR3 nucleotides: TGCGCCAGCAGCCAAGGAGTTACAGGGTCGCGGTTTGACACCATATATTTT.

The CDR3 loop is CASSPGPGQETQYF. Written as DNA, the CDR3 is TGTGCCAGCAGCCCGGGACCGGGACAAGAGACCCAGTACTTC. V gene TRBV5-6 combines with J gene TRBJ2-5; the D call may be TRBD1 or TRBD2 (5 bases each). Deletions cut 4 bases from V and 2 bases from J, with 12 bases between. This CDR3 spans 14 amino acids. From germline, CDR1 is SGHDT and CDR2 YYEEEE.

V usage is TRBV10-1 and J usage is TRBJ2-7; no definite D call. Trimming cost V 8 bases and J 2 bases, with 19 bases left between them. Germline lookup yields CDR1 WNHNN and CDR2 SYGVQD (reference sequence). The CDR3 totals 15 residues. CDR3 amino acids: CASAQPHSGPYEQYF. In nucleotides, the CDR3 is TGCGCCAGCGCTCAACCCCACTCCGGGCCCTACGAGCAGTACTTC.

The chain joins TRBV29-1 to TRBJ2-5; the match to TRBD2 covers 11 bases. The CDR3 covers 14 residues. Germline loops: CDR1 SQVTM, CDR2 ANQGSEA. The V and J ends lost 7 bases and 0 bases, in that order; junction bases with no gene match: 4. CDR3 sequence reads: CSGGTSGHQETQYF. CDR3 coding DNA: TGCAGCGGAGGGACTAGCGGACACCAAGAGACCCAGTACTTC.

J is TRBJ1-2 and V is TRBV28; D remains unclear. V lost 1 base to trimming and J lost 5 bases, with 11 bases between them. The germline V gene encodes CDR1 MDHEN and CDR2 SYDVKM. CDR3 length: 14 residues. Here the CDR3 reads CASSLYRSEYGYTF. CDR3 nucleotides: TGTGCCAGCAGTTTATACCGTTCAGAGTATGGCTACACCTTC.